This TCR beta chain is drawn from a study of cytomegalovirus exposure and HLA in healthy donors. Points from the study as a whole: Under in vitro conditions, three CMV-associated chains were confirmed as specific for CMV antigens. Researchers counted 164 TCR beta chains as cytomegalovirus-associated. Whilst most TCR sequences proved rare, a subset of public TCRs occurred across many donors. In the approximately 120 validation repertoires, a later analysis found that first-cohort TCR clusters tended to co-occur.

This CDR3 contains 14 residues. The V gene's germline CDR1 is GTSNPN and CDR2 SVGIG (reference sequence). V dropped 0 bases and J dropped 1 base, with 7 bases sitting between them. Sequencing used immunoSEQ multiplex PCR; TCRdb keeps in-frame clones, though not all of them. Counted here are roughly 71,000 clones, 94% occurring once; the ten biggest clones make up 0.5% to 0.75%. Notes on this clone: The antigen remains undetermined.

The chain is built from TRBV30 and TRBJ2-1; D remains ambiguous. The source of this sequence is a woman aged 18-30 years in good health and CMV-seronegative. Sequenced material: PBMCs. CDR3 amino acids: CAWSVTPSYNEQFF. CDR3 nucleotides: TGTGCCTGGAGTGTCACACCATCCTACAATGAGCAGTTCTTC.